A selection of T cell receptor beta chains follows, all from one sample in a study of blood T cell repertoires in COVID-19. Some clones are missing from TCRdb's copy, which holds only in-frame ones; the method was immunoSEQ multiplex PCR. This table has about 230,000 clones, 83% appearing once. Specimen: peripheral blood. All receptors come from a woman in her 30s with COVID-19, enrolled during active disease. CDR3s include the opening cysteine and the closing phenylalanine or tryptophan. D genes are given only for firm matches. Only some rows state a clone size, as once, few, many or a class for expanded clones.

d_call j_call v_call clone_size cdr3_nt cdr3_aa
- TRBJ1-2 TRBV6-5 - TGTGCCAGCAGTTACTCCCAGGGTGGCTATGGCTACACCTTC CASSYSQGGYGYTF
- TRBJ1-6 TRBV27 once TGTGCCAGCAGTTTAACATTTCAGTCACCCCTCCACTTT CASSLTFQSPLHF
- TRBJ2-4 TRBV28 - TGTGCCAGCAGTTCTCTCCGTCAGGGGGCCAAAAACATTCAGTACTTC CASSSLRQGAKNIQYF
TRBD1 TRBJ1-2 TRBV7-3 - TGTGCCAGCAGCTTAACCGGGAGAATGGGACAGGCCCATCGCTACACCTTC CASSLTGRMGQAHRYTF
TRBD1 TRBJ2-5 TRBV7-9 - TGTGCCAGCAGCTTAGGAAGGACAGGGGGTCTGGAGACCCAGTACTTC CASSLGRTGGLETQYF
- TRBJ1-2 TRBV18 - TGTGCCAGCTCACGGGGAGAAACAGTGGGCTACACCTTC CASSRGETVGYTF
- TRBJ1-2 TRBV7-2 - TGTGCCAGCAGCTTCCAGGGGCTTGGCTACACCTTC CASSFQGLGYTF
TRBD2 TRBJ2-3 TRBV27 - TGTGCCAGCAGTCGACTAGCGGGCACAGATACGCAGTATTTT CASSRLAGTDTQYF
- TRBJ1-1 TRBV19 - TGTGCCAGTAGTATAGGCGTGAACACTGAAGCTTTCTTT CASSIGVNTEAFF
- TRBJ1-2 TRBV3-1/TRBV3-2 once TGTGCCAGCAGCCAAGTGAGCGGCGGGAGCTACACCTTC CASSQVSGGSYTF
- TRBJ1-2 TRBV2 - TGTGCCAGCCCGATGCGGTCTGGGTATGGCTACACCTTC CASPMRSGYGYTF
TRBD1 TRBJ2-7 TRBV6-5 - TGTGCCAGCAGTCTCCCGGGACAGTCCTACGAGCAGTACTTC CASSLPGQSYEQYF
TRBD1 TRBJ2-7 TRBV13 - TGTGCCAGCAGCTTAGGACAGGGGGCCCGGGAGCAGTACTTC CASSLGQGAREQYF
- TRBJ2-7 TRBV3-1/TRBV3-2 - TGTGCCAGCAGCTCAAGCCCCCCGAGCTCCTACGAGCAGTACTTC CASSSSPPSSYEQYF
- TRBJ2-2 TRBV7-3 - TGTGCCAGCAGCTTATATTCCTCTTCCGGGGAGCTGTTTTTT CASSLYSSSGELFF
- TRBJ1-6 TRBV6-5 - TGTGCCAGCAGTCAACCCGGGACATCGGATTCACCCCTCCACTTT CASSQPGTSDSPLHF
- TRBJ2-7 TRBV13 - TGTGCCAGCAGCCCCCGGGGATCTTCCTACGAGCAGTACTTC CASSPRGSSYEQYF
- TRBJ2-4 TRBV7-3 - TGTGCCAGCAGCTTAACCGGGGGAGCCCTAAACATTCAGTACTTC CASSLTGGALNIQYF
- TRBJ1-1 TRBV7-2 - TGTGCCAGCAGCTCCCGGTCAGGGGCTGAAGCTTTCTTT CASSSRSGAEAFF
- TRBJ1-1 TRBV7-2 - TGTGCCAGCAGCCCCCGGGAGGGCATGAACACTGAAGCTTTCTTT CASSPREGMNTEAFF
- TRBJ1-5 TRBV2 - TGTGCCAGTAACAGCCTAGGGGATAGCAATCAGCCCCAGCATTTT CASNSLGDSNQPQHF
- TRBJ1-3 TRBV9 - TGTGCCAGCAGCGTAGTCGAAGGGGCCGGAAACACCATATATTTT CASSVVEGAGNTIYF
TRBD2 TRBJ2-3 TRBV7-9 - TGTGCCAGCAGAGAACTAGCGGGAGGGCCTGGGGGCACAGATACGCAGTATTTT CASRELAGGPGGTDTQYF
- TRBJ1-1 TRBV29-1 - TGCAGCGTTGTCTTAGCGCAGAACACTGAAGCTTTCTTT CSVVLAQNTEAFF
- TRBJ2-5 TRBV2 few TGTGCCAGCAGTGGAGGGCGGGGAGCAGGCAGAGAGACCCAGTACTTC CASSGGRGAGRETQYF
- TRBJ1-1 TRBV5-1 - TGCGCCAGCAGCTTGGTCGCGGGGGCAGTCCAGTTGAACACTGAAGCTTTCTTT CASSLVAGAVQLNTEAFF
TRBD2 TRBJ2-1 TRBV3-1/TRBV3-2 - TGTGCCAGCAGCCAATTCCCGCTAGCGGGAGTGGATGAGCAGTTCTTC CASSQFPLAGVDEQFF
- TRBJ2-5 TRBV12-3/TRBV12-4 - TGTGCCAGCGGGACTGTGGGGGGAGAGACCCAGTACTTC CASGTVGGETQYF
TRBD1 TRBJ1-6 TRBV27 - TGTGCCAGCAGTCCCCGACAGGGACGCTCCTATAATTCACCCCTCCACTTT CASSPRQGRSYNSPLHF
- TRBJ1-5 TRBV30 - TGTGCCTGGAGTGGTGGGGGCAGTCAGCCCCAGCATTTT CAWSGGGSQPQHF
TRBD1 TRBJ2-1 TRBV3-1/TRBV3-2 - TGTGCCAGCAGCCAGATACCATTTTCCGGGACAGGGTACAATGAGCAGTTCTTC CASSQIPFSGTGYNEQFF
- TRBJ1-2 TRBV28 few TGTGCCAGCAGGTCTCCGGACAGACGCTACACCTTC CASRSPDRRYTF
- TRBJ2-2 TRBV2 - TGTGCCAGTGACAACTGGGACACAGACACCGGGGAGCTGTTTTTT CASDNWDTDTGELFF
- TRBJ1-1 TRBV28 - TGTGCCAGCAGAGAGTCTAACAGGGAAGCTTTCTTT CASRESNREAFF
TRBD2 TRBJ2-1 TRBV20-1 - TGCAGTGCTAGTGGGGGGCTAGCGGGAGTCAATGAGCAGTTCTTC CSASGGLAGVNEQFF
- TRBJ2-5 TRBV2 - TGTGCCAGCAGTGAAGGTCAGAGGTACCAAGAGACCCAGTACTTC CASSEGQRYQETQYF
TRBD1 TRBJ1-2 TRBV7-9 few TGTGCCAGCAGCTTAGCACAGGGGGGAGGCTACACCTTC CASSLAQGGGYTF
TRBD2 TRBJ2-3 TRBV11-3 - TGTGCCAGCAGCTTAAGACTAGCGGGGGCAGCAGATACGCAGTATTTT CASSLRLAGAADTQYF
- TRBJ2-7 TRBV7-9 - TGTGCCAGCAGCTCGGGTAGCTCCTACGAGCAGTACTTC CASSSGSSYEQYF